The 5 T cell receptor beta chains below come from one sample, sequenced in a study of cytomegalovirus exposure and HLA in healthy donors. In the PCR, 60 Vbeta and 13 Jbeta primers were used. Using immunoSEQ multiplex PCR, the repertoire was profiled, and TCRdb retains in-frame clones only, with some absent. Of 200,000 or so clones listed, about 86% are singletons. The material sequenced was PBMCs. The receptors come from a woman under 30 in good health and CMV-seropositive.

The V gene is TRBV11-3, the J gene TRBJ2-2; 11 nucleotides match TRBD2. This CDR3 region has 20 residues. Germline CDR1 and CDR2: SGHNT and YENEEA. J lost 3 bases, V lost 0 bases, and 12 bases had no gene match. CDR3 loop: CASSLDPGLLAGAHTGELFF. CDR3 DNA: TGTGCCAGCAGCTTAGATCCTGGGCTACTAGCGGGGGCTCACACCGGGGAGCTGTTTTTT.

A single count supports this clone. The CDR3 coding sequence is TGTGCCAGCAGCTTGGTAGCGGGGGGCCTCTACGAGCAGTACGTC. It yields the protein CASSLVAGGLYEQYV. The chain uses TRBV5-5 and TRBJ2-7; TRBD2 aligns across 10 bases. The V segment lost 0 bases and the J segment 3 bases; nucleotides outside the gene matches: 3. In germline, CDR1 is SGHKS, CDR2 YYEKEE (reference sequence). CDR3 length: 15 residues.

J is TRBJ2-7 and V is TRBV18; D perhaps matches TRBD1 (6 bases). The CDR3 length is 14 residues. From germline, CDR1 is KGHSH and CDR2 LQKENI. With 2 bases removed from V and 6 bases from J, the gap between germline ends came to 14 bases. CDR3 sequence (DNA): TGTGCCAGCTCACCATCGGACAGAAGAAGCGAGCAGTACTTC. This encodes CASSPSDRRSEQYF.

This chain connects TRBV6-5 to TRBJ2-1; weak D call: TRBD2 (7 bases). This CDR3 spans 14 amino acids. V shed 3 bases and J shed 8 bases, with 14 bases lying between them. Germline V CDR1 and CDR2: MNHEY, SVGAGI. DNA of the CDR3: TGTGCCAGCAGTTATCGTCGCGGGGGCCATGAGCAGTTCTTC. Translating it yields CASSYRRGGHEQFF.

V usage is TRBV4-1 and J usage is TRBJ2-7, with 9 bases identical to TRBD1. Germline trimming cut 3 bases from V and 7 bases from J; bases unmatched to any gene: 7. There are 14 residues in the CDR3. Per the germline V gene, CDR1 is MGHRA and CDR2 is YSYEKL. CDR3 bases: TGCGCCAGCAGCCAGGGACAGGGTCAGTTAGAGCAGTACGTC. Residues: CASSQGQGQLEQYV.